This T cell receptor (beta chain) was found in a study of T cell changes during pregnancy in multiple sclerosis. V lost 6 bases and J 3 bases, leaving 18 bases between the germline ends. The CDR3 runs to 15 residues. From germline, CDR1 is MGHDK and CDR2 SYGVNS. Here immunoSEQ multiplex PCR was the method, and the copy in TCRdb shows in-frame clones only, minus some. The sample gives 55,000 to 70,000 clones, 90% to 95% of which show up once; less than 1.5% is in the top ten. The source is a female donor in good health, enrolled as a control in a pregnancy study. The rearrangement links TRBV25-1 to TRBJ2-7; the D gene is possibly TRBD1 (5 bases). The sequencing here drew on peripheral blood, taken in the third trimester of pregnancy. Here the CDR3 reads CASSRVGSQNYEQYF. The CDR3, as DNA: TGTGCCAGCAGCAGGGTTGGCTCCCAAAACTACGAGCAGTACTTC.